Listed below are T cell receptor beta chains from one sample, sequenced in a study of human T cells and chemical hapten exposure. One entry per CDR3 protein results from TCRdb running MiXCR on the 5' RACE reads. The repertoire holds about 110,000 distinct CDR3 sequences, with roughly a fifth as singletons. The source is a human donor in good health. Both conserved end residues are part of each CDR3. D genes are given only for firm matches. Clone size, where shown, is once, few, many, or a class for clones that have expanded.

j_call clone_size v_call d_call cdr3_nt cdr3_aa
TRBJ1-6 few TRBV2 TRBD1 TGTGCCAGCAGCTACAGGGGATCCTCACCCCTCCACTTT CASSYRGSSPLHF
TRBJ2-7 many TRBV29-1 TRBD2 TGCAGCGTGACGGGACTAGCGGGAGGGTACGAGCAGTACTTC CSVTGLAGGYEQYF
TRBJ2-3 - TRBV10-2 - TGCGCCAGCAGTGAGTCTTGGGCCCCCCTGAGGACAGATACGCAGTATTTT CASSESWAPLRTDTQYF
TRBJ1-2 - TRBV6-1 TRBD1 TGTGCCAGCATCGGACAGGTCCCTTATGGCTACACCTTC CASIGQVPYGYTF
TRBJ1-4 few TRBV24-1 - TGTGCCACCGGGGAGGATGAAAAACTGTTTTTT CATGEDEKLFF
TRBJ2-3 few TRBV27 TRBD1 TGTGCCACAAACAGGGGGACGACAGATACGCAGTATTTT CATNRGTTDTQYF
TRBJ2-4 - TRBV12-3/TRBV12-4 TRBD2 TGTGCCAGCAGTTCCGGACTAGCGGGAGTGTCCATTCAGTACTTC CASSSGLAGVSIQYF
TRBJ2-5 few TRBV7-9 TRBD1 TGTGCCAGCAGCTTATGGGTCGGGACAGGGACCCAAGAGACCCAGTACTTC CASSLWVGTGTQETQYF
TRBJ2-7 few TRBV5-1 TRBD1 TGCGCCAGCAGCTTGCAGGGGGACAAGCAGTACTTC CASSLQGDKQYF
TRBJ2-7 - TRBV10-3 TRBD1 TGTGCCATCAGTCAAACTCCCGGGACAGGACCTCACGAGCAGTACTTC CAISQTPGTGPHEQYF
TRBJ1-4 - TRBV27 TRBD1 TGTGCCAGCAGTTTAGTCCCGGGACAGGGTCCTAATGAAAAACTGTTTTTT CASSLVPGQGPNEKLFF
TRBJ2-7 - TRBV18 TRBD1 TGTGCCAGCTCACCACCGTTAACAGGGGAATACGAGCAGTACTTC CASSPPLTGEYEQYF
TRBJ2-7 few TRBV3-1 - TGTGCCAGCAGCCCAGCCTCCCGCCAGCGCTACGAGCAGTACTTC CASSPASRQRYEQYF
TRBJ1-4 few TRBV4-1 - TGCGCCAGCAGCCAAGGGTTCGGGGGAAACTCTAATGAAAAACTGTTTTTT CASSQGFGGNSNEKLFF
TRBJ2-1 few TRBV29-1 TRBD1 TGCAGCGTTGACTCCGGGACAGGGGTTTACAATGAGCAGTTCTTC CSVDSGTGVYNEQFF
TRBJ1-1 - TRBV3-1 TRBD1 TGTGCCAGCAGCCATGGGGACAGGCGGAACACTGAAGCTTTCTTT CASSHGDRRNTEAFF
TRBJ2-1 - TRBV6-5 TRBD2 TGTGCCAGCAGTTACTCGGGGCTAGCGGGATTCTACAATGAGCAGTTCTTC CASSYSGLAGFYNEQFF
TRBJ2-1 many TRBV29-1 TRBD1 TGCAGCGTTGAAGAGGGACAGCGGCAGTTCTTC CSVEEGQRQFF
TRBJ2-7 - TRBV11-1 - TGTGCCAGCAGCTGGCGGGACACCACCTACGAGCAGTACTTC CASSWRDTTYEQYF
TRBJ2-7 few TRBV29-1 - TGCAGCGTTGAGTTGGGCGAGCAGTACTTC CSVELGEQYF
TRBJ1-1 - TRBV28 - TGTGCCAGCAGGATCCTACGGGGATCCGGCGAAGCTTTCTTT CASRILRGSGEAFF
TRBJ2-1 few TRBV7-2 TRBD1 TGTGCCAGCACCAACCCCCGACGGGACAGGGGACACAATGAGCAGTTCTTC CASTNPRRDRGHNEQFF
TRBJ1-5 few TRBV12-3/TRBV12-4 - TGTGCCAGCAGTCAAAATCAGGTTGAGCCCCAGCATTTT CASSQNQVEPQHF
TRBJ1-2 - TRBV7-2 - TGTGCCAGCACCCCCGCTGGGGGCGGCAGTGGCTACACCTTC CASTPAGGGSGYTF
TRBJ1-1 few TRBV18 - TGTGCCAGCTCACCAGGGAAGGGGACTGAAGCTTTCTTT CASSPGKGTEAFF
TRBJ1-1 many TRBV5-6 TRBD1 TGTGCCAGCAGCGTAGGACAGGGCTACACTGAAGCTTTCTTT CASSVGQGYTEAFF
TRBJ2-7 - TRBV9 TRBD1 TGTGCCAGCAGCGGATCACGGGACAGGGGGTTCTACGAGCAGTACTTC CASSGSRDRGFYEQYF
TRBJ2-6 - TRBV29-1 - TGCAGCGTCGCACCCCAAGGAGGCTACTCTGGGGCCAACGTCCTGACTTTC CSVAPQGGYSGANVLTF
TRBJ1-4 once TRBV20-1 TRBD1 TGCAGTGCTTGGGCCCGGGACAGGGGGTCAGGAACTAATGAAAAACTGTTTTTT CSAWARDRGSGTNEKLFF
TRBJ2-7 - TRBV27 TRBD1 TGTGCCAGCAGTTTATGGACAGGGAGGAACGAGCAGTACTTC CASSLWTGRNEQYF
TRBJ2-3 few TRBV28 TRBD2 TGTGCCAGCAGTTTACTGAGCGGGAGGGACGCGCAGTATTTT CASSLLSGRDAQYF
TRBJ2-4 few TRBV9 TRBD2 TGTGCCAGCAGCACCTGGGGGGGACGGGCGCCCCACCTCCCTATAAGAGCCAAAAACATTCAGTACTTC CASSTWGGRAPHLPIRAKNIQYF
TRBJ1-5 - TRBV28 - TGTGCCAGCAAATGGGCGAATCAGCCCCAGCATTTT CASKWANQPQHF
TRBJ1-4 - TRBV20-1 - TGCAGTGCAAGAACGAGGGGTGTACGGAGTGAAAAACTGTTTTTT CSARTRGVRSEKLFF
TRBJ2-7 - TRBV27 TRBD2 TGTGCCAGCAGTTTTATAGGACTAGCGGGAAAACCCGACGAGCAGTACTTC CASSFIGLAGKPDEQYF
TRBJ2-5 - TRBV2 - TGTGCCAGCCTTACTCAACTGGAGACCCAGTACTTC CASLTQLETQYF
TRBJ2-1 - TRBV20-1 - TGCAGTGCGCCGAGAAGTGGGAGGAATGAGCAGTTCTTC CSAPRSGRNEQFF
TRBJ1-6 - TRBV28 - TGTGCCAGCAGCCACACCCAGACGATGCAACGGTGG CASSHTQTMQRW
TRBJ1-3 few TRBV7-3 - TGTGCCAGCAGCTTAACCCCACGGAACTCTGGAAACACCATATATTTT CASSLTPRNSGNTIYF
TRBJ2-7 few TRBV28 TRBD1 TGTGCCAGCTATCGACAGGGGAGGAACGAGCAGTACTTC CASYRQGRNEQYF
TRBJ2-3 - TRBV3-1 - TGTGCCAGCAGCCTCCTGGGGCGGGGAGCGGGTCCAGATACGCAGTATTTT CASSLLGRGAGPDTQYF
TRBJ2-3 - TRBV6-5 - TGTGCCAGCAGTTACTCCGGGCGGCTCAGCACAGATACGCAGTATTTT CASSYSGRLSTDTQYF
TRBJ2-6 few TRBV18 - TGTGCCAGCTCACCAGGAGCCTCTGGGGCCAACGTCCTGACTTTC CASSPGASGANVLTF
TRBJ2-3 - TRBV7-9 TRBD1 TGTGCCAGCAGCTCAACCGGGACAGTAAGCACAGATACGCAGTATTTT CASSSTGTVSTDTQYF
TRBJ2-4 - TRBV11-1 TRBD2 TGTGCCAGCAGCTCCCAGCGGGAGACCAAAAACATTCAGTACTTC CASSSQRETKNIQYF
TRBJ1-5 - TRBV12-3/TRBV12-4 - TGTGCCAGCAGTTACGAATCCGGGCATCAGCCCCAGCATTTT CASSYESGHQPQHF
TRBJ1-2 few TRBV9 - TGTGCCAGCAGCGTAGACACTTCTAACTATGGCTACACCTTC CASSVDTSNYGYTF